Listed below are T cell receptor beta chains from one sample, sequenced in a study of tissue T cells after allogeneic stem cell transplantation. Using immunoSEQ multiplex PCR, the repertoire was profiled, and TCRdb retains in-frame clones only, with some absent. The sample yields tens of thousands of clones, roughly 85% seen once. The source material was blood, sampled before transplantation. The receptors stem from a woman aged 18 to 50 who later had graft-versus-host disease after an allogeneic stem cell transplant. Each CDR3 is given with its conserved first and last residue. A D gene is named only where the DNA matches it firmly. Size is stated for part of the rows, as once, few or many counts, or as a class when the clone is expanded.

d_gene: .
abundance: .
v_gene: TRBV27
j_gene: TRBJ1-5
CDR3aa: CASSLGARQPQHF
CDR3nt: TGTGCCAGCAGTTTGGGGGCTCGTCAGCCCCAGCATTTT

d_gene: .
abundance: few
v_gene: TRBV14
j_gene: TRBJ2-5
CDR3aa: CASSQDWGQETQYF
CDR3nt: TGTGCCAGCAGCCAAGACTGGGGGCAGGAGACCCAGTACTTC

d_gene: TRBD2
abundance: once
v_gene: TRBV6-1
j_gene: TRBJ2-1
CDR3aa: CASSELAEPYNEQFF
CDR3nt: TGTGCCAGCAGTGAACTAGCGGAGCCCTACAATGAGCAGTTCTTC

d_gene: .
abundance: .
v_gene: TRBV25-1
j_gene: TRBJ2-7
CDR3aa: CASSRSGPSSYEQYF
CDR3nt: TGTGCCAGCAGTAGGTCAGGGCCCAGCTCCTACGAGCAGTACTTC

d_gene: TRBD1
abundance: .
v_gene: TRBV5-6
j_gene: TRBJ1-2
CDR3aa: CASSLAQGAIYGYTF
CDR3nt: TGTGCCAGCAGCTTGGCCCAGGGGGCCATCTATGGCTACACCTTC

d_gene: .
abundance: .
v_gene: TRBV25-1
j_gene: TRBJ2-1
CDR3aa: CASSNWNEQFF
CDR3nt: TGTGCCAGCAGTAACTGGAATGAGCAGTTCTTC

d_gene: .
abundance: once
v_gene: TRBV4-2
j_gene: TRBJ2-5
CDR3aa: CASSSRNWTDKETQYF
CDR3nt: TGTGCCAGCAGCTCAAGAAACTGGACAGATAAAGAGACCCAGTACTTC

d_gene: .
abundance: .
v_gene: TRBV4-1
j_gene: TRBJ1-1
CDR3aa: CASSRGRETEAFF
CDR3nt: TGCGCCAGCAGCCGCGGGAGGGAGACTGAAGCTTTCTTT

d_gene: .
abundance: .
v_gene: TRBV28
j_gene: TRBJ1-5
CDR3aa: CASSLPNYNQPQHF
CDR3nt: TGTGCCAGCAGTTTGCCTAATTACAATCAGCCCCAGCATTTT

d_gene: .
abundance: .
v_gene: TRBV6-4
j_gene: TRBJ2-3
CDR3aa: CASSVQGTDTQYF
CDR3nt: TGTGCCAGCAGTGTCCAGGGCACAGATACGCAGTATTTT

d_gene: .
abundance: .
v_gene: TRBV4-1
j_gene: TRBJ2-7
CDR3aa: CASSQVGLASSYEQYF
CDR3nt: TGCGCCAGCAGCCAAGTTGGGCTAGCGAGCTCCTACGAGCAGTACTTC

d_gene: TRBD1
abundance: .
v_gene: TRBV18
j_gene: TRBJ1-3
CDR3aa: CASSPQEGARGNTIYF
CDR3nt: TGTGCCAGCTCACCACAGGAGGGGGCCCGTGGAAACACCATATATTTT

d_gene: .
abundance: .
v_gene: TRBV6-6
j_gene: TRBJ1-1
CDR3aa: CASSFLGGAGGEAFF
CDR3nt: TGTGCCAGCAGTTTCCTTGGGGGGGCTGGGGGTGAAGCTTTCTTT

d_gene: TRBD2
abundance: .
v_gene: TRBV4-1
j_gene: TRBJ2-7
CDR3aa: CASSTRTSGIYEQYF
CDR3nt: TGCGCCAGCAGCACCCGGACTAGCGGGATCTACGAGCAGTACTTC

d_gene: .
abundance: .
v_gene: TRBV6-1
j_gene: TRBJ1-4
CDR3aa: CASSESLLTATNEKLFF
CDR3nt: TGTGCCAGCAGTGAAAGCCTCCTTACGGCAACTAATGAAAAACTGTTTTTT

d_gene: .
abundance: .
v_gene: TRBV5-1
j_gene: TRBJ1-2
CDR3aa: CASSLAGRGYGYTF
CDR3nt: TGCGCCAGCAGCTTGGCGGGCCGGGGCTATGGCTACACCTTC

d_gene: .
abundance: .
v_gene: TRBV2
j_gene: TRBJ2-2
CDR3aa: CASSEAWAGETTGELFF
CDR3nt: TGTGCCAGCAGTGAAGCTTGGGCAGGGGAAACCACCGGGGAGCTGTTTTTT

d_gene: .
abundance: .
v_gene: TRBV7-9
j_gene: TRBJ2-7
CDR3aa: CASSSSGQPYEQYF
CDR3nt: TGTGCCAGCAGCTCGAGCGGCCAGCCATACGAGCAGTACTTC

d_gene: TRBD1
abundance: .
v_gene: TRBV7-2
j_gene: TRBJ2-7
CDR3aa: CASSRQGDYEQYF
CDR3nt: TGTGCCAGCAGCAGACAGGGTGACTACGAGCAGTACTTC

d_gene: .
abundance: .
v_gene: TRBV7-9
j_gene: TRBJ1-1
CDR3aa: CASSRYGVSNTEAFF
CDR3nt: TGTGCCAGCAGCCGGTATGGGGTTTCGAACACTGAAGCTTTCTTT

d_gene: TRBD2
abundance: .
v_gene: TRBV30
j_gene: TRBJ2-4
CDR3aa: CAWSASGRSDIQYF
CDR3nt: TGTGCCTGGAGTGCCAGCGGGAGGTCGGACATTCAGTACTTC

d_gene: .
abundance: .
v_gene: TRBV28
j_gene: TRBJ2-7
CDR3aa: CASSLSGAYDEQYF
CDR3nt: TGTGCCAGCAGTTTATCCGGGGCTTATGACGAGCAGTACTTC

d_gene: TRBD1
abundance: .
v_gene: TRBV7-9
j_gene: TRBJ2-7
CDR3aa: CASSHRSTGETREQYF
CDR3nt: TGTGCCAGCAGCCATAGATCTACAGGGGAGACGCGAGAGCAGTACTTC

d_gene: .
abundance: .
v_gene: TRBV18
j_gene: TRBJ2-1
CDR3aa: CASSPPAKRYNEQFF
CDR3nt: TGTGCCAGCTCACCACCCGCGAAGCGGTACAATGAGCAGTTCTTC

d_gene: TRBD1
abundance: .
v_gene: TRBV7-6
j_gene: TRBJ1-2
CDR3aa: CASRGQGARGYTF
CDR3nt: TGTGCCAGCAGAGGACAGGGGGCGCGAGGCTACACCTTC

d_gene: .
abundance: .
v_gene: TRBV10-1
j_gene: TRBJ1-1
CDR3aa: CASSDTYRRTEAFF
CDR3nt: TGCGCCAGCAGTGACACGTATCGTCGCACTGAAGCTTTCTTT

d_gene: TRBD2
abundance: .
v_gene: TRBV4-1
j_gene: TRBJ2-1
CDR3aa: CASSQSGGRRSYNEQFF
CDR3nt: TGCGCCAGCAGTCAGTCGGGGGGGCGGCGCTCCTACAATGAGCAGTTCTTC

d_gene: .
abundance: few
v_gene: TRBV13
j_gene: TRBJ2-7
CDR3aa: CASSEQVSSYEQYF
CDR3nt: TGTGCCAGCAGCGAACAGGTCTCCTCCTACGAGCAGTACTTC

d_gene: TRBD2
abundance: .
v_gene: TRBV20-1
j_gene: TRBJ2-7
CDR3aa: CSASRLAGNSYEQYF
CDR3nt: TGCAGTGCTAGTAGGCTAGCGGGGAACTCCTACGAGCAGTACTTC

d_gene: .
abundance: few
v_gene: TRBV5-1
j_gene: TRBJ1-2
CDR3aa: CASSLEGFSYGYTF
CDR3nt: TGCGCCAGCAGCTTGGAGGGGTTCTCCTATGGCTACACCTTC

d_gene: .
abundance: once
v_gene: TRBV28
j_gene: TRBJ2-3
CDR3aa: CASSLFARAGTQYF
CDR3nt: TGTGCCAGCAGTTTATTCGCCAGGGCCGGTACGCAGTATTTT

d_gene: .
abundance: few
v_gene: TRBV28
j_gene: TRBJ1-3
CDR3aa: CASSLGFGNTIYF
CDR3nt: TGTGCCAGCAGTTTAGGATTTGGAAACACCATATATTTT

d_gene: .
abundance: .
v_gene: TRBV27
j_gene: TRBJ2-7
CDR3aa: CASSNAADRDYEQYF
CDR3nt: TGTGCCAGCAGCAACGCGGCGGACAGAGACTACGAGCAGTACTTC

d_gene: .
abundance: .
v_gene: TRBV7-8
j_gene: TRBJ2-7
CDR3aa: CASRGGQGTYEQYF
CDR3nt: TGTGCCAGCAGGGGGGGGCAGGGGACCTACGAGCAGTACTTC

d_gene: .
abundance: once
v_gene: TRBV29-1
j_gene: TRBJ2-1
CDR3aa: CSVSTGLAEQFF
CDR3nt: TGCAGCGTCTCTACGGGGCTAGCGGAGCAGTTCTTC

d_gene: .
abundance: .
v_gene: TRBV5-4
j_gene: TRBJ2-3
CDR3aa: CASSLKQGGEYF
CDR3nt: TGTGCCAGCAGCTTGAAACAGGGTGGGGAGTATTTT

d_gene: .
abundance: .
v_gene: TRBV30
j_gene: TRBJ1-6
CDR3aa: CAWSVPPGTGYSPLHF
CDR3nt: TGTGCCTGGAGTGTACCTCCAGGCACAGGGTACTCACCCCTCCACTTT

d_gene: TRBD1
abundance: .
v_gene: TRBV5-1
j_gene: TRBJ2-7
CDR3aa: CASSPGQGTFYEQYF
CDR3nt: TGCGCCAGCAGCCCGGGACAGGGAACTTTCTACGAGCAGTACTTC

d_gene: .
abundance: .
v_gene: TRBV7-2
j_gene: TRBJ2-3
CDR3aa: CASSPRRAGTDTQYF
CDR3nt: TGTGCCAGCAGCCCAAGGAGGGCCGGCACAGATACGCAGTATTTT

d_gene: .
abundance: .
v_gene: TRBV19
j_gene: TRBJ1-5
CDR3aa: CASSIGQGGFSQPQHF
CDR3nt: TGTGCCAGTAGTATCGGGCAGGGAGGCTTTAGTCAGCCCCAGCATTTT

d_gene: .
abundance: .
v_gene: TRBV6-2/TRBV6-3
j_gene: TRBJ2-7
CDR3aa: CASSYGQNYEQYF
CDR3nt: TGTGCCAGCAGTTACGGTCAGAACTACGAGCAGTACTTC

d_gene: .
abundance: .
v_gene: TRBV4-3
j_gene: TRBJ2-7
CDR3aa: CASSQAGSGNYEQYF
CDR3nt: TGCGCCAGCAGCCAGGCCGGCTCTGGGAACTACGAGCAGTACTTC

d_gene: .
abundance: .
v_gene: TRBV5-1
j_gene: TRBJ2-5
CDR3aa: CASRMGSGAGETQYF
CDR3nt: TGCGCCAGCAGAATGGGATCCGGGGCGGGAGAGACCCAGTACTTC

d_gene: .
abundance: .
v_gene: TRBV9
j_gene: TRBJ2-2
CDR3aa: CASSVAWGIVDTGELFF
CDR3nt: TGTGCCAGCAGCGTAGCTTGGGGGATCGTGGACACCGGGGAGCTGTTTTTT